The 21 T cell receptor beta chains given below trace back to one sample, sequenced in a study of blood T cells in healthy people across ages. A second PCR, run for about 7 to 11 cycles, used a sample-barcoded 5' primer plus a J-beta primer mix. A single record per CDR3 protein comes from TCRdb applying MiXCR to the 5' RACE reads. The sample contains roughly 800,000 distinct CDR3 sequences, around 36% of which appear only once. Sequenced: blood. The receptor set was obtained from a man aged 18 to 29 in good health.

The rearrangement links TRBV12-5 to TRBJ2-1, with a weak D call TRBD2 (6 bases). The DNA end is a closer match to TRBJ2-7, so the J assignment may be wrong. The germline gives CDR1 LGHNT, CDR2 FRNRAP. This CDR3 has 15 amino acids. CDR3 nucleotide sequence: TGTGCTAGTGGTTTTGGGGCGGGGCCTTACAATGAGCAGTACTTC. Translated: CASGFGAGPYNEQYF.

This clonotype has a count of ten or more. CDR3 region: CASSLARGLIDTQYF. Here the CDR3 DNA reads TGTGCCAGCAGTTTAGCGCGGGGGTTGATAGATACGCAGTATTTT. V is TRBV12-3 or TRBV12-4 and J is TRBJ2-3, with 7 bases fitting TRBD2. The V segment lost 0 bases and the J segment 5 bases; nucleotides outside the gene matches: 5. The CDR3 contains 15 residues.

The sample holds a few counts of this clonotype. CDR3 loop: CSARVGSTYEQYF. CDR3 nucleotide sequence: TGCAGTGCTAGAGTTGGCAGCACCTACGAGCAGTACTTC. V is TRBV20-1 and J is TRBJ2-5; D not resolved. The J call may be in error: the DNA end matches TRBJ2-7 better. The length of the CDR3 is 13 residues. Germline CDR1 DFQATT, CDR2 SNEGSKA (reference sequence).

This clonotype was seen ten or more times. The CDR3 here is CASSLEEGPQETQYF. The CDR3 region has the DNA TGTGCCAGCAGCTTAGAGGAGGGGCCTCAAGAGACCCAGTACTTC. The chain couples TRBV7-2 to TRBJ2-5; tentative D call: TRBD2 (6 bases). The germline V gene has CDR1 SGHTA and CDR2 FQGNSA. The CDR3 runs 15 residues. The V end lost 1 base, the J end lost 2 bases, and 11 bases lay between the germline ends.

This clonotype was detected a few times. The V gene is TRBV12-3 or TRBV12-4, the J gene TRBJ1-2; a possible D gene is TRBD1 (5 bases). The length of the CDR3 is 17 residues. Between the trimmed V and J ends, which lost 6 bases and 8 bases, there was a span of 28 bases. This chain's CDR3 is CASSPPPGPQRSRGYTF. Written as DNA, the CDR3 is TGTGCCAGCAGCCCCCCGCCGGGGCCCCAAAGGTCTCGCGGCTACACCTTC.

This clonotype showed up just once. The chain has TRBV20-1 and TRBJ2-3; a possible D gene is TRBD2 (7 bases). V lost 6 bases and J 5 bases, leaving 18 bases between the germline ends. Germline values: CDR1 DFQATT, CDR2 SNEGSKA (reference sequence). CDR3 size: 14 residues. This CDR3 is CSAQWGGLQDTQYF. The CDR3, as DNA: TGCAGTGCCCAATGGGGGGGGCTTCAAGATACGCAGTATTTT.

This clonotype was recorded only once. This chain connects TRBV4-1 to TRBJ1-1, with D hard to call. V lost 4 bases and J lost 5, with 17 bases in between. Germline V gene sequence: CDR1 MGHRA, CDR2 YSYEKL. There are 15 residues in the CDR3. The CDR3 bases are TGCGCCAGCAGCCGAGACTCCCGCGGCGGAACTGAAGCTTTCTTT. Translated: CASSRDSRGGTEAFF.

This clonotype has just a few counts. The chain links TRBV2 to TRBJ2-7; 7 positions match TRBD1. With V trimmed by 8 bases and J by 4 bases, 5 bases remained unmatched. CDR3 length: 12 residues. The germline CDR1 and CDR2 sequences are SNHLY and FYNNEI. For the CDR3, the DNA is TGTGCCAGCCTTGGGACAGCTTACGAGCAGTACTTC. Translated, it gives CASLGTAYEQYF.

Comments on this clonotype: A much more abundant neighbour one base away suggests this may be a read error. The rearrangement uses TRBV12-3 or TRBV12-4 and TRBJ2-2, with TRBD2 as a possible D gene (5 bases). This CDR3 contains 14 residues. Between the trimmed V and J ends, which lost 10 bases and 0 bases, there was a span of 12 bases. The CDR3 DNA follows: TGTGCCACCCAGGACGGGACGAACACCGGGGAGCTGTTTTTT. It is translated as CATQDGTNTGELFF.

This clonotype was seen only a few times. The rearrangement joins TRBV2 to TRBJ2-5; D is uncertain. The CDR3 runs 14 residues. The germline CDR1 and CDR2 sequences are SNHLY and FYNNEI. The V and J ends lost 1 base and 3 bases respectively, with 9 bases between them. CDR3 loop: CASSEGTFKETQYF. CDR3 nucleotide sequence: TGTGCCAGCAGTGAAGGGACGTTTAAAGAGACCCAGTACTTC. The full variable domain, completed using reference TRBV2 and TRBJ2-5, is EPEVTQTPSHQVTQMGQEVILRCVPISNHLYFYWYRQILGQKVEFLVSFYNNEISEKSEIFDDQFSVERPDGSNFTLKIRSTKLEDSAMYFCASSEGTFKETQYFGPGTRLLVL.

The chain is built from TRBV4-1 and TRBJ1-5, with TRBD1 identical over 8 bases. This CDR3 comprises 15 residues. Germline V gene data show CDR1 as MGHRA and CDR2 as YSYEKL. The J segment lost 3 bases and the V segment lost 4 bases, leaving 5 bases of the junction unmatched. The CDR3 here is CASSLGQVLNQPQHF. As DNA, the CDR3 is TGCGCCAGCAGCCTGGGACAGGTCCTCAATCAGCCCCAGCATTTT.

The chain joins TRBV7-9 to TRBJ2-1; D uncertain. The CDR3 is made up of 13 amino acids. The V gene's germline CDR1 is SEHNR and CDR2 FQNEAQ (reference sequence). V lost 1 base and J lost 8, with 9 bases in between. The CDR3 DNA sequence: TGTGCCAGCAGCTTAGTACCGGCAGATGAGCAGTTCTTC. The encoded protein is CASSLVPADEQFF.

This clonotype has just a few counts. This CDR3 reads CSASTSGGLYHQETQYF. CDR3 DNA sequence: TGCAGTGCTAGTACTAGCGGGGGCCTTTACCACCAAGAGACCCAGTACTTC. This chain joins TRBV20-1 and TRBJ2-5; 11 positions agree with TRBD2. This CDR3 has 17 amino acids. CDR1 DFQATT and CDR2 SNEGSKA come from the germline V gene (reference sequence). J was trimmed by 0 bases and V by 3 bases; bases with no gene match: 9.

The chain recombines TRBV4-1 with TRBJ2-7, with 10 bases matching TRBD2. Trimming cost V 1 base and J 7 bases; bases outside gene matches: 10. Germline loops: CDR1 MGHRA, CDR2 YSYEKL. CDR3 length: 16 amino acids. The CDR3 reads CASSQVLAGGGNEQYF. The DNA of the CDR3 is TGCGCCAGCAGCCAAGTGTTAGCGGGAGGCGGCAATGAGCAGTACTTC.

The chain combines TRBV28 with TRBJ1-4, with 7 bases lining up with TRBD1. V lost 7 bases and J lost 8; bases outside the gene matches: 7. The germline V gene encodes CDR1 MDHEN and CDR2 SYDVKM. The CDR3 has 13 residues. DNA of the CDR3: TGTGCCAGCAAAGACAGGGATGGCGAAAAACTGTTTTTT. Amino acids: CASKDRDGEKLFF.

This clonotype was detected only a few times. This rearrangement joins TRBV12-5 to TRBJ2-5; a weak D match, TRBD1 (5 bases). The V gene lost 0 bases and the J gene lost 7 bases, with 18 bases spanning the gap. Germline V gene lookup returns CDR1 LGHNT and CDR2 FRNRAP. The length of the CDR3 is 16 residues. CDR3 protein: CASGLVRDSSFGTQYF. The CDR3 bases are TGTGCTAGTGGTTTGGTACGTGACAGTTCCTTCGGGACCCAGTACTTC.

This clonotype was counted only a few times. V and J are TRBV19 and TRBJ2-5; D is undetermined. The CDR3 runs to 14 residues. CDR1 and CDR2 (germline): LNHDA, SQIVND (reference sequence). The V gene lost 3 bases and the J gene lost 5 bases, with 13 bases spanning the gap. CDR3 in amino acids: CASSISLPWETQYF. CDR3 in DNA: TGTGCCAGTAGTATCTCACTGCCTTGGGAGACCCAGTACTTC.

The rearrangement links TRBV27 to TRBJ1-1; D may be TRBD1 (6 bases). There are 13 residues in the CDR3. The V end was cut by 6 bases, the J end by 9 bases, with 17 bases between. Germline V CDR1 and CDR2: MNHEY, SMNVEV (reference sequence). CDR3 residues: CASSSNYRDKAFF. The CDR3 DNA reads as TGTGCCAGCAGCTCGAATTACAGGGATAAAGCTTTCTTT.

This clonotype came up a few times. V gene TRBV6-6 combines with J gene TRBJ2-3; D assignment may be TRBD1 or TRBD2 (5 bases each). The CDR3 runs to 16 residues. Trimming removed 2 bases from V and 1 base from J, with 13 bases in between. Germline loops: CDR1 MNHNY, CDR2 SVGAGI (reference sequence). Here the CDR3 reads CASSYTGASGTDTQYF. The CDR3 region has the DNA TGTGCCAGCAGTTACACCGGGGCGTCGGGCACAGATACGCAGTATTTT.

Of note for this clonotype: A read error may account for a junction end that differs from germline. The rearrangement uses TRBV10-3 and TRBJ1-1; D call uncertain. Germline V gene data show CDR1 as ENHRY and CDR2 as SYGVKD. This CDR3 has 13 residues. The CDR3 sequence: CAVNEDSNTKAFF. The CDR3 region has the DNA TGTGCCGTCAATGAGGACTCGAACACTAAAGCTTTCTTT.

This clonotype was found a few times. The chain's CDR3 is CASSLGISYNEQFF. The CDR3 DNA sequence: TGTGCCAGCAGCTTGGGTATTTCCTACAATGAGCAGTTCTTC. This rearrangement joins TRBV5-5 to TRBJ2-1; D gene ambiguous. This CDR3 has 14 residues. In germline, CDR1 is SGHKS, CDR2 YYEKEE (reference sequence). Deletions cut 0 bases from V and 1 base from J, with 5 bases between.